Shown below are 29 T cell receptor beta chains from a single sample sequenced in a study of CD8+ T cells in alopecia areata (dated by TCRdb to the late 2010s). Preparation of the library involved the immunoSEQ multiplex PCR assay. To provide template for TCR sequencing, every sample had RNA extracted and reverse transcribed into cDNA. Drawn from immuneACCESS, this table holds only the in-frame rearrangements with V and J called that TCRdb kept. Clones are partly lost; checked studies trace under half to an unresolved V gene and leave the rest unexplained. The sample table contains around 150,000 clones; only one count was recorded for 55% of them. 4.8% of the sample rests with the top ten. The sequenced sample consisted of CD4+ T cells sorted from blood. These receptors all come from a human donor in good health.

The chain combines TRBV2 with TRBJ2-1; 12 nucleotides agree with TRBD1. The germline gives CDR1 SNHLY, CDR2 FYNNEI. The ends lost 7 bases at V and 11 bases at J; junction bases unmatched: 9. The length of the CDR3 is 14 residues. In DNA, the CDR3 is TGTGCCAGCACCATGGGGACAGGGGGCTTCCAGCAGTTCTTC. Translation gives CASTMGTGGFQQFF.

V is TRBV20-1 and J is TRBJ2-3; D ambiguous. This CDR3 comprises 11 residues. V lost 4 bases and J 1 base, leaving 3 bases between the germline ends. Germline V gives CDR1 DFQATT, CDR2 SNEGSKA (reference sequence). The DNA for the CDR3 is TGCAGTGCTATACGCACAGATACGCAGTATTTT. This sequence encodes CSAIRTDTQYF.

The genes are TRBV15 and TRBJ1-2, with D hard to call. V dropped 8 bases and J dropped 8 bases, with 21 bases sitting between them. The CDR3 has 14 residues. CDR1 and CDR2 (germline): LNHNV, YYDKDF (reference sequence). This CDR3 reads CATSPPRAMPGYTF. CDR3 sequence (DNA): TGTGCCACCTCACCGCCCCGGGCGATGCCCGGCTACACCTTC.

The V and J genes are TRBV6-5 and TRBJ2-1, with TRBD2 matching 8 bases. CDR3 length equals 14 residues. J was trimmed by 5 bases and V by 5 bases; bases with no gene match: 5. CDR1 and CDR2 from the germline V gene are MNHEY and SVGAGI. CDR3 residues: CASSAGLAHNEQFF. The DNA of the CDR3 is TGTGCCAGCAGTGCCGGACTAGCCCACAATGAGCAGTTCTTC.

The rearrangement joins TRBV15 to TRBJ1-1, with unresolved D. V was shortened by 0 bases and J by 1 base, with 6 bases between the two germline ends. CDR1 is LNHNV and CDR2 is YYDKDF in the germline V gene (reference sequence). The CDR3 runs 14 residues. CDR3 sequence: CATSREGANTEAFF. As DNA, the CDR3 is TGTGCCACCAGCAGAGAAGGCGCGAACACTGAAGCTTTCTTT.

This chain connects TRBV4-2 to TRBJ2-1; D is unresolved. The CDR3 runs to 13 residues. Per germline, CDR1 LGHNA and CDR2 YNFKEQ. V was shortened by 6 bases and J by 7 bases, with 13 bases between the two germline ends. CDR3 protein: CASRPSLRNEQFF. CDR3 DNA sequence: TGTGCCAGCAGACCATCACTACGAAATGAGCAGTTCTTC.

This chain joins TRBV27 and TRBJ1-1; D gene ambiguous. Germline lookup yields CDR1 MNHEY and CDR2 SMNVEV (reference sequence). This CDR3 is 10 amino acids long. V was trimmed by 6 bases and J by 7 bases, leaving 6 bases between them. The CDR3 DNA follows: TGTGCCAGCAGCCACAGTGAAGCTTTCTTT. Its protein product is CASSHSEAFF.

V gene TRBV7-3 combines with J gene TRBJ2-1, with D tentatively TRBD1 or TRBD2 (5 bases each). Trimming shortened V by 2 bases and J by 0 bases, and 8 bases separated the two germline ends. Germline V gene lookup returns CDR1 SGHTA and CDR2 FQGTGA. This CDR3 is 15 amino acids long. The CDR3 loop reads CASSLDGASYNEQFF. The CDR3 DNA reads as TGTGCCAGCAGCTTAGACGGGGCCTCCTACAATGAGCAGTTCTTC.

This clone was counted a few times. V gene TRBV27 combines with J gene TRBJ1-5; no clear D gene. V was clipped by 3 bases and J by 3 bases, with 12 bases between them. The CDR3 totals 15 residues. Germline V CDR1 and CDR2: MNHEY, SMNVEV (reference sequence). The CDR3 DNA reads TGTGCCAGCAGTTTGGTCACTGGTTTCAATCAGCCCCAGCATTTT. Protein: CASSLVTGFNQPQHF.

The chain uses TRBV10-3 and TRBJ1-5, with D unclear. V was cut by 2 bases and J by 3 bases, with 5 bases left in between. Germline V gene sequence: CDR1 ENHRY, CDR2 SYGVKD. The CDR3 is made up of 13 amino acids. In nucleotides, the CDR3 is TGTGCCATCAGTGAGGATTACAATCAGCCCCAGCATTTT. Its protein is CAISEDYNQPQHF.

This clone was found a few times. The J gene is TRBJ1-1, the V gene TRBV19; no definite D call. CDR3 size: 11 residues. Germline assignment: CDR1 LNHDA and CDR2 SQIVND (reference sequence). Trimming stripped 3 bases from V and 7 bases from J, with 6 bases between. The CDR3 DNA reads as TGTGCCAGTAGTATCAAGGGTGAAGCTTTCTTT. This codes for CASSIKGEAFF.

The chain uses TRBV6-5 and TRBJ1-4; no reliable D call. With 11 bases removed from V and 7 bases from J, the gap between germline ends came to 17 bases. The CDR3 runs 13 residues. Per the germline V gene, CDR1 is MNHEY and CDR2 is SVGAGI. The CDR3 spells CAAGGRSSEKLFF. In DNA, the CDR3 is TGTGCCGCGGGCGGGCGTTCGAGTGAAAAACTGTTTTTT.

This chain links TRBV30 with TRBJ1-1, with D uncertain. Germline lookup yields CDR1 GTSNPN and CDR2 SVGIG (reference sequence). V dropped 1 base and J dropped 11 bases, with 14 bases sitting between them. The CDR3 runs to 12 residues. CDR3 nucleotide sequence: TGTGCCTGGAGTGCTACGAGAAGGTGGGCTTTCTTT. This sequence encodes CAWSATRRWAFF.

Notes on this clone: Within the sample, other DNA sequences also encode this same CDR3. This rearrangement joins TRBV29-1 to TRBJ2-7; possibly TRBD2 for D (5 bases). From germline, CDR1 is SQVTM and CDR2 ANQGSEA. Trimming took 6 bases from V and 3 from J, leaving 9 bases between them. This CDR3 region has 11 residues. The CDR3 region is CSVRTVYEQYF. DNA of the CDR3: TGCAGCGTGAGGACTGTCTACGAGCAGTACTTC.

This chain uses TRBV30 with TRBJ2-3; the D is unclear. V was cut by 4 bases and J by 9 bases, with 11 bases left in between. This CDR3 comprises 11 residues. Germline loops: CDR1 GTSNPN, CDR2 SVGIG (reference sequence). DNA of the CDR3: TGTGCCTGGACGACGGGTACGACGCAGTATTTT. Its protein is CAWTTGTTQYF.

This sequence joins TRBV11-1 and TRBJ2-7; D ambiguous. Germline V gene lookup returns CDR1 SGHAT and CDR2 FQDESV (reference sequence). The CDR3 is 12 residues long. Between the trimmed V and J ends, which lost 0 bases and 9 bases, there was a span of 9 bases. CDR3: CASSLAQSAQYF. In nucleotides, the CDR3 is TGTGCCAGCAGCTTAGCCCAAAGTGCGCAGTACTTC.

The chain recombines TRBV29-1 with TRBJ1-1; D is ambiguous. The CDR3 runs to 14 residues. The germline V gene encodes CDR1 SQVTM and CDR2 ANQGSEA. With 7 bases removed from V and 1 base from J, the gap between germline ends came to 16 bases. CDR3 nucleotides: TGCAGCGCCACCGCGGGGTGGGGGAACACTGAAGCTTTCTTT. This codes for CSATAGWGNTEAFF.

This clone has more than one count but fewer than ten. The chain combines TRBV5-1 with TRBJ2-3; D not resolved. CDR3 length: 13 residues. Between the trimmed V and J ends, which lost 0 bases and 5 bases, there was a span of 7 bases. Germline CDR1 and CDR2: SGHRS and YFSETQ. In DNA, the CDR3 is TGCGCCAGCAGCTTGGCCTCAAGAGATACGCAGTATTTT. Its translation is CASSLASRDTQYF.

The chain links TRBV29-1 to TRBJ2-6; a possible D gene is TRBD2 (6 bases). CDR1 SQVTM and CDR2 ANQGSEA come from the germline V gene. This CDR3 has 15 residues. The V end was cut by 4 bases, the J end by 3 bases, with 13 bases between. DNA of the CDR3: TGCAGCGTTGTTTCGGGGGTAGGTGGGGCCAACGTCCTGACTTTC. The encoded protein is CSVVSGVGGANVLTF.

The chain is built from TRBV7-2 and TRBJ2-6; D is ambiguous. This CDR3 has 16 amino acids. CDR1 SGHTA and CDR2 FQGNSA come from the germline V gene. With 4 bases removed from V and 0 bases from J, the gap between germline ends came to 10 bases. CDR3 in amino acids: CASSSRVVSGANVLTF. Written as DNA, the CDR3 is TGTGCCAGCAGCTCACGGGTTGTCTCTGGGGCCAACGTCCTGACTTTC.

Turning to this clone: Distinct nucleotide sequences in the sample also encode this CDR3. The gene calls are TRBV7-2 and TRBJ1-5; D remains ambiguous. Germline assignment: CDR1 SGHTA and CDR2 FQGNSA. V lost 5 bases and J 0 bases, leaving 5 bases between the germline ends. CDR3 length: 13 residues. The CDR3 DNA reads TGTGCCAGCAGCCGTGATAGCAATCAGCCCCAGCATTTT. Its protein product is CASSRDSNQPQHF.

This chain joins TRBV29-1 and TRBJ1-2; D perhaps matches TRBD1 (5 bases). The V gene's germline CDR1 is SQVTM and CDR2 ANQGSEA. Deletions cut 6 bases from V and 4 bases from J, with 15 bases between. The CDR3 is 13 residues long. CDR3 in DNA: TGCAGCGTGCCCCCCGGGACCGGCTATGGCTACACCTTC. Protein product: CSVPPGTGYGYTF.

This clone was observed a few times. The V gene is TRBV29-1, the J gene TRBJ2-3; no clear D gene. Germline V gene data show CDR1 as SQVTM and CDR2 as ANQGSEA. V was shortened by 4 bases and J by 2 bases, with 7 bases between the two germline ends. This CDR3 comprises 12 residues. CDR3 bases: TGCAGCGTTGGTCCCTCCACAGATACGCAGTATTTT. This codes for CSVGPSTDTQYF.

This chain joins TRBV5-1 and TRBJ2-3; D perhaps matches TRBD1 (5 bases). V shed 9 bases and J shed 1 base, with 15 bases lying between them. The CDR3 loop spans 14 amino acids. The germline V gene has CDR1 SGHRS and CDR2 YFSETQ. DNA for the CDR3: TGCGCCACCGCTCGACAGCCTGGCACAGATACGCAGTATTTT. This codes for CATARQPGTDTQYF.

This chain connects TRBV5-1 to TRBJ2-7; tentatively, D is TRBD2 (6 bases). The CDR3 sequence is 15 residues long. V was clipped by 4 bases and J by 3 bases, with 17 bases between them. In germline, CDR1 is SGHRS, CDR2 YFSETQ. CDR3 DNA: TGCGCCAGCAGCCCTTCGATTAGCGGTGGCTACGAGCAGTACTTC. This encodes CASSPSISGGYEQYF.

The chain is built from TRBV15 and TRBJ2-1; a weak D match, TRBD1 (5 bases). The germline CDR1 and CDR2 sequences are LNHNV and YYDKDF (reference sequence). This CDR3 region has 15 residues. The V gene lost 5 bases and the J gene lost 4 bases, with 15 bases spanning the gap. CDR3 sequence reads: CATSGRAGAYNEQFF. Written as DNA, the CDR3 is TGTGCCACCAGCGGACGAGCTGGGGCTTACAATGAGCAGTTCTTC.

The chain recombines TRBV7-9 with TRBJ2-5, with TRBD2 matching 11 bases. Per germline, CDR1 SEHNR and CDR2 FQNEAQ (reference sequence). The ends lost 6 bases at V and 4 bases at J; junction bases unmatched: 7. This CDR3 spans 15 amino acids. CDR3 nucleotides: TGTGCCAGCAGTTGGGGGACTAGCGGTCGAGAGACCCAGTACTTC. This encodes CASSWGTSGRETQYF.

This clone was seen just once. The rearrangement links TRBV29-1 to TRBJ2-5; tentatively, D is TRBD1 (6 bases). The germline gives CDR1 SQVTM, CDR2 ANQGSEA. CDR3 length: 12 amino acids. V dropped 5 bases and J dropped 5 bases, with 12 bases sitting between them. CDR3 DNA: TGCAGCGTTAAAACAGGGTCGGAGACCCAGTACTTC. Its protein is CSVKTGSETQYF.

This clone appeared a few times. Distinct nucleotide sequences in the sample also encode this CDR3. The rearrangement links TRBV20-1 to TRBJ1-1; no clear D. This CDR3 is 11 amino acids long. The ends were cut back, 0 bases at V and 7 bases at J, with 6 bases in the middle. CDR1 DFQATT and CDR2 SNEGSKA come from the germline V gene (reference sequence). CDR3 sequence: CSARESGEAFF. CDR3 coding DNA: TGCAGTGCTAGAGAAAGCGGTGAAGCTTTCTTT.